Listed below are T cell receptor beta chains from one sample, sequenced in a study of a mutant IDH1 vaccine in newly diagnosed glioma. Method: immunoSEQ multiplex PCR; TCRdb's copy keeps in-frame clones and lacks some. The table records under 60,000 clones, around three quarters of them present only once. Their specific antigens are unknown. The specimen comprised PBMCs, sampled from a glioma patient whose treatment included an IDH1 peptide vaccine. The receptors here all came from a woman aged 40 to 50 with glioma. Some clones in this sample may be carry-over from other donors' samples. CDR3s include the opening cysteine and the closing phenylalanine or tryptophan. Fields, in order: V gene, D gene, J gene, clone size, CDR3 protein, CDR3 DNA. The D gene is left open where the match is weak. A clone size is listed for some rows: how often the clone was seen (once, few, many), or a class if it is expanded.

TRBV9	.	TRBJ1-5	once	CASSSGREGQPQHF	TGTGCCAGCAGCTCAGGGAGGGAAGGTCAGCCCCAGCATTTT
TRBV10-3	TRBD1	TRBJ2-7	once	CASAGGGYEQYF	TGTGCCAGCGCAGGGGGTGGATACGAGCAGTACTTC
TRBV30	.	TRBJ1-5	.	CAWSKGNSNQPQHF	TGTGCCTGGAGTAAGGGAAATAGCAATCAGCCCCAGCATTTT
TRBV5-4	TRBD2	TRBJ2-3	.	CASGAGDNTDTQYF	TGTGCCAGCGGAGCGGGGGACAACACAGATACGCAGTATTTT
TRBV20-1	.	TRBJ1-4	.	CSVRRDKLFF	TGCAGTGTTCGCAGGGACAAACTGTTTTTT
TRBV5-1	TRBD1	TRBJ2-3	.	CASSRRGQGADTQYF	TGCGCCAGCAGTCGTAGGGGGCAGGGCGCAGATACGCAGTATTTT
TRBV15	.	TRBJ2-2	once	CATSRVDAGELFF	TGTGCCACCAGCAGAGTCGATGCCGGGGAGCTGTTTTTT
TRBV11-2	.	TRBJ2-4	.	CASRPSPQRLAKNIQYF	TGTGCCAGCAGGCCTTCTCCACAGAGATTAGCCAAAAACATTCAGTACTTC
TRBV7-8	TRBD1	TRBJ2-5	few	CASSFYRGLETQYF	TGTGCCAGCAGCTTTTACAGGGGGCTAGAGACCCAGTACTTC
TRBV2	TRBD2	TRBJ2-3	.	CASGNREEEYF	TGTGCCAGCGGTAACCGGGAGGAGGAGTATTTT
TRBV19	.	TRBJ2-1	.	CASKSRRESYNEQFF	TGTGCCAGTAAAAGTAGACGGGAATCCTACAATGAGCAGTTCTTC
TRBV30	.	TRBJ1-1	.	CAWRTEQNTEAFF	TGTGCCTGGAGGACGGAACAGAACACTGAAGCTTTCTTT
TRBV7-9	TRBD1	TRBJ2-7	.	CASKGAKYYEQYF	TGTGCCAGCAAGGGGGCAAAATACTACGAGCAGTACTTC
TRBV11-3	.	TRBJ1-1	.	CASSSRKPNTEAFF	TGTGCCAGCAGCTCAAGGAAGCCGAACACTGAAGCTTTCTTT
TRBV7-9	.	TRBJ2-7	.	CASSGRGSTYEQYF	TGTGCCAGCAGCGGGCGGGGATCCACCTACGAGCAGTACTTC
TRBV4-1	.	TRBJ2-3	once	CASSQVTDTQYF	TGCGCCAGCAGCCAAGTAACCGATACGCAGTATTTT
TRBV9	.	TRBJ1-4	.	CASSVGDPANEKLFF	TGTGCCAGCAGCGTAGGGGACCCAGCTAATGAAAAACTGTTTTTT
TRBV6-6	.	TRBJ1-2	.	CASSYWGNNDGYTF	TGTGCCAGCAGTTACTGGGGGAATAATGATGGCTACACCTTC
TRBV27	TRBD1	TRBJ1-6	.	CASRLRDRGNSPLHF	TGTGCCAGCAGGCTCCGGGACAGGGGAAATTCACCCCTCCACTTT
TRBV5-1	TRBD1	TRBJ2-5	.	CASSWGQVQETQYF	TGCGCCAGCAGCTGGGGACAGGTCCAAGAGACCCAGTACTTC
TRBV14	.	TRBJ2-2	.	CASSQDPLTANTGELFF	TGTGCCAGCAGCCAGGACCCCCTAACCGCGAACACCGGGGAGCTGTTTTTT
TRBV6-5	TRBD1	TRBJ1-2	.	CASAPAGGGYTF	TGTGCCAGCGCCCCGGCAGGGGGAGGCTACACCTTC
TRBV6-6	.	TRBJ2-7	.	CASTLDRIYEQYF	TGTGCCAGCACCCTCGACCGCATCTACGAGCAGTACTTC
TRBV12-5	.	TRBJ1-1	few	CASGLFRAGEAFF	TGTGCTAGTGGTTTGTTCAGGGCTGGTGAAGCTTTCTTT
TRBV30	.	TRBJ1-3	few	CAWRTRGWAGNTIYF	TGTGCCTGGAGGACACGCGGCTGGGCTGGAAACACCATATATTTT
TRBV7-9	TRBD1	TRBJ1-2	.	CASSPPDRVVYTF	TGTGCCAGCAGCCCCCCCGACAGGGTGGTCTACACCTTC
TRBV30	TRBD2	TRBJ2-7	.	CAWSLLAGSYEQYF	TGTGCCTGGAGTTTGTTAGCGGGGTCCTACGAGCAGTACTTC
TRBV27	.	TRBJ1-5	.	CASSLGSTSNQPQHF	TGTGCCAGCAGTTTAGGGAGTACTAGCAATCAGCCCCAGCATTTT
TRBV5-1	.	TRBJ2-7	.	CASSLGGGRYEQYF	TGCGCCAGCAGCTTGGGGGGGGGCAGGTACGAGCAGTACTTC
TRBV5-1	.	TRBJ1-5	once	CASSPAGNQPQHF	TGCGCCAGCAGCCCTGCGGGCAATCAGCCCCAGCATTTT
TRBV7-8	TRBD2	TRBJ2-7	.	CASSTLSGGALGEQYF	TGTGCCAGCAGTACCCTTAGCGGGGGGGCCTTGGGCGAGCAGTACTTC
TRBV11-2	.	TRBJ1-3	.	CASSLEWENTIYF	TGTGCCAGCAGCTTAGAATGGGAAAACACCATATATTTT
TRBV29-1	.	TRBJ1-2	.	CGGRGDYGYTF	TGCGGGGGGAGGGGGGACTATGGCTACACCTTC
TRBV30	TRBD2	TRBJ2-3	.	CAWSRYSGGTDTQYF	TGTGCCTGGAGTCGATATAGCGGGGGGACAGATACGCAGTATTTT
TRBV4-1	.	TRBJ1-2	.	CASSQDTGTGANYGYTF	TGCGCCAGCAGCCAAGACACAGGTACGGGGGCTAACTATGGCTACACCTTC
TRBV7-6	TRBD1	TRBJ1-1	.	CASSARTGEAFF	TGTGCCAGCAGCGCCAGGACAGGTGAAGCTTTCTTT
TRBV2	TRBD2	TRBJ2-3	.	CASSSSGLDTQYF	TGTGCCAGCAGCTCTAGCGGATTGGATACGCAGTATTTT
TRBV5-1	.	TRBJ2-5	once	CASSGGGVETQYF	TGCGCCAGCAGCGGGGGGGGCGTAGAGACCCAGTACTTC
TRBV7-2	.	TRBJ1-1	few	CASSLAGPVEAFF	TGTGCCAGCAGCTTAGCGGGCCCAGTTGAAGCTTTCTTT
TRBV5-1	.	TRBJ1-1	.	CASSLDSSPTEAFF	TGCGCCAGCAGCTTGGATTCGAGTCCCACTGAAGCTTTCTTT
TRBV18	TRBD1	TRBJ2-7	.	CASSPQFNGQGEQYF	TGTGCCAGCTCACCACAGTTTAATGGACAGGGCGAGCAGTACTTC
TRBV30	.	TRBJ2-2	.	CAWNGWPSVPGELFF	TGTGCCTGGAACGGGTGGCCGTCAGTACCCGGGGAGCTGTTTTTT
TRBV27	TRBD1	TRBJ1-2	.	CASSQGAYSGYTF	TGTGCCAGTTCACAGGGGGCTTATAGTGGCTACACCTTC
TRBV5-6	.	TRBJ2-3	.	CASNVAGAGTQYF	TGTGCCAGCAACGTGGCGGGGGCCGGTACGCAGTATTTT
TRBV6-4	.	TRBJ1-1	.	CASSVAGGGTEAFF	TGTGCCAGCAGTGTTGCAGGAGGGGGTACTGAAGCTTTCTTT
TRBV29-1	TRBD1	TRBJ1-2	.	CSADRGLNYGYTF	TGCAGCGCGGACAGGGGGCTCAACTATGGCTACACCTTC
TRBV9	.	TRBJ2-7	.	CASSVEPWPSYEQYF	TGTGCCAGCAGCGTAGAACCCTGGCCCTCCTACGAGCAGTACTTC
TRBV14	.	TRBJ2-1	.	CASSQERAGEQFF	TGTGCCAGCAGCCAGGAAAGGGCCGGCGAGCAGTTCTTC
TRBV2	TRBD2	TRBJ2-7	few	CASSAGTNSKEQYF	TGTGCCAGCAGTGCCGGGACTAACTCTAAGGAGCAGTACTTC
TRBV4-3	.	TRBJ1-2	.	CASSNQDRSYGYTF	TGCGCCAGCAGCAACCAAGACCGGTCCTATGGCTACACCTTC
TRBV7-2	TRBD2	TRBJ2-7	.	CASSTVGEGLSEQYF	TGTGCCAGCAGCACAGTGGGGGAGGGCCTTTCCGAGCAGTACTTC
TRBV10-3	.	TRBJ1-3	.	CAIRPSSGNTIYF	TGTGCCATCAGACCCAGCTCTGGAAACACCATATATTTT
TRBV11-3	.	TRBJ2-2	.	CASSSPVDGELFF	TGTGCCAGCAGCTCCCCCGTCGACGGGGAGCTGTTTTTT
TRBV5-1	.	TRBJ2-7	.	CASSPGIGDEQYF	TGCGCCAGCAGCCCCGGGATCGGGGACGAGCAGTACTTC
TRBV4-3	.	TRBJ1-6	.	CASSHVLDSPNSPLHF	TGCGCCAGCAGCCATGTTTTGGACAGTCCTAATTCACCCCTCCACTTT